Reported below is one T cell receptor (beta chain). This record comes from a study of cytomegalovirus exposure and HLA in healthy donors. Germline V gene lookup returns CDR1 SGHRS and CDR2 YFSETQ. Trimming took 3 bases from V and 1 from J; bases not matched to a gene: 9. This CDR3 comprises 16 residues. Vbeta (60) and Jbeta (13) primers were used in the PCR. Clones were sequenced by immunoSEQ multiplex PCR, and TCRdb holds only the in-frame ones, with some missing. The table lists fewer than 85,000 clones, more than 75% of them singletons. The chain has TRBV5-1 and TRBJ1-1; 7 nucleotides align to TRBD1. The clonotype originates from a male donor in good health and CMV-seropositive. The sequenced sample consisted of PBMCs. CDR3 bases: TGCGCCAGCAGCTCAAACACCGGGACAGAGAACACTGAAGCTTTCTTT. Translating gives CASSSNTGTENTEAFF.